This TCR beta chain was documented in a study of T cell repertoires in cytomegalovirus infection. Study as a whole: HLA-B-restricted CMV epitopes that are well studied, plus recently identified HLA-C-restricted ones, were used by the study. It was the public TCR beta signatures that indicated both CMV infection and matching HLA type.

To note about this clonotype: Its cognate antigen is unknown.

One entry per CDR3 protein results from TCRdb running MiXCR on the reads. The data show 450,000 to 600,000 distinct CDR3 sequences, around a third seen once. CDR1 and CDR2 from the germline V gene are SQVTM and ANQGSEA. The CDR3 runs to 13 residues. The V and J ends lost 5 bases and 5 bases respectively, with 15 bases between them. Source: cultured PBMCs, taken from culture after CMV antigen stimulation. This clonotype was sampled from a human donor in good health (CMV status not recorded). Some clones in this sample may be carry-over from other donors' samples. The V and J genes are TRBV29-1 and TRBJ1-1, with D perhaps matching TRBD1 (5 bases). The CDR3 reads CSVRGQGETEAFF. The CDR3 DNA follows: TGCAGCGTTCGCGGGCAGGGAGAGACTGAAGCTTTCTTT.